The sequence of this TCR beta chain was determined in a study of blood T cell repertoires in COVID-19. Sequenced by immunoSEQ multiplex PCR; TCRdb stores in-frame clones only, minus some. The table records 47,000 or so clones, approximately 81% of them present only once. Germline V gene lookup returns CDR1 SGHTA and CDR2 FQGNSA. CDR3 length: 15 residues. V was cut by 5 bases and J by 6 bases, with 20 bases left in between. This sequence originates from an elderly woman with COVID-19, enrolled during active disease. V usage is TRBV7-2 and J usage is TRBJ2-7; D call uncertain. The sample was peripheral blood. The CDR3 is CASSHKSGAPLEQYF. DNA of the CDR3: TGTGCCAGCAGCCATAAGTCCGGAGCCCCTCTCGAGCAGTACTTC.